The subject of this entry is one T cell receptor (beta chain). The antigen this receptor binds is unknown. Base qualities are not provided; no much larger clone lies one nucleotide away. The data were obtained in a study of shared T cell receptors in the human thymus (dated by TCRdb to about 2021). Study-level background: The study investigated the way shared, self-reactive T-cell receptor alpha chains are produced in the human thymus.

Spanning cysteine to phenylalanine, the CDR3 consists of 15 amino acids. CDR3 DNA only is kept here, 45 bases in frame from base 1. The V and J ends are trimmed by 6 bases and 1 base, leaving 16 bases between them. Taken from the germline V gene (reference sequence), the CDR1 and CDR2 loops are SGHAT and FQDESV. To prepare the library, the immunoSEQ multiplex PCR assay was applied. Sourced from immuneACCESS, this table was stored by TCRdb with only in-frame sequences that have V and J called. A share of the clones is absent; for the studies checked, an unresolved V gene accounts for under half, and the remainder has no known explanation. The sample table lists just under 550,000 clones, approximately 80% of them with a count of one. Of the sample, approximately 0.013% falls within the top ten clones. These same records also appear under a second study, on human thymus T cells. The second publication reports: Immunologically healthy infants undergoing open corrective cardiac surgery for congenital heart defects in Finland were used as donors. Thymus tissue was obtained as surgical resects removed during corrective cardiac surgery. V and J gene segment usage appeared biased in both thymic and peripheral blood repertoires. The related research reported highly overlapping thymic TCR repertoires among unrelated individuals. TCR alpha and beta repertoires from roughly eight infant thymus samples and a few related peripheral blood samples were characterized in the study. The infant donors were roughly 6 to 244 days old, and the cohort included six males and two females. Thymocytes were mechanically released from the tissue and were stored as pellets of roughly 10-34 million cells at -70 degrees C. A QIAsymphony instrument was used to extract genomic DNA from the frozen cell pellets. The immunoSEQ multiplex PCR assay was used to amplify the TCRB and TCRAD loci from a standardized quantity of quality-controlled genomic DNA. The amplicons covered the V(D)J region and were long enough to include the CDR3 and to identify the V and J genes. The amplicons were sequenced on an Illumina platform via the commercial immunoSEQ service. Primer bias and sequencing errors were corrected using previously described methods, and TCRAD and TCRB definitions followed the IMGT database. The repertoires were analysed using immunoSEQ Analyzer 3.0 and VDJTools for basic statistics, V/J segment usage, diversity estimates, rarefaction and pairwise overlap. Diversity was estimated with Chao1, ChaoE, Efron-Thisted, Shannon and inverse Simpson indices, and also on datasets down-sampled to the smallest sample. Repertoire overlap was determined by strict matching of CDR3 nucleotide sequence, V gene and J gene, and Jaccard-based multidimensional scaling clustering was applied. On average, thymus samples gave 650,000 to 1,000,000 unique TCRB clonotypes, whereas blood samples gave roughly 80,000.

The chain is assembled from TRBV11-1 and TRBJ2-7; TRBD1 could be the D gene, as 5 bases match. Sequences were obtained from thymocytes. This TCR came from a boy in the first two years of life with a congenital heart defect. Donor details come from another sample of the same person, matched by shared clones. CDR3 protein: CASSLRAGLSYEQYF. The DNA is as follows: TGTGCCAGCAGTCTCAGGGCAGGGCTTTCCTACGAGCAGTACTTC.